This passage covers 24 T cell receptor beta chains from one sample sequenced in a study of cytomegalovirus exposure and HLA in healthy donors. The PCR was carried out with 60 Vbeta primers and 13 Jbeta primers. The method was immunoSEQ multiplex PCR; TCRdb's version includes in-frame clones alone and lacks a portion of them. The data contain 65,000 to 80,000 clones, 70% to 85% of them singletons. The material sequenced was PBMCs. The receptors derive from a man between 40 and 49 years old in good health and CMV-seropositive.

The chain links TRBV19 to TRBJ2-5; 7 bases map to TRBD1. The CDR3 runs 14 residues. CDR1 and CDR2 (germline): LNHDA, SQIVND (reference sequence). V lost 5 bases, J lost 4 bases, and 7 bases stayed unmatched. In nucleotides, the CDR3 is TGTGCCAGTAGTGACTCGGGACAGAGAGAGACCCAGTACTTC. It translates to CASSDSGQRETQYF.

The rearrangement links TRBV4-2 to TRBJ2-7, with unresolved D. The CDR3 spans 17 residues. V was cut by 3 bases and J by 0 bases, with 18 bases left in between. CDR1 is LGHNA and CDR2 is YNFKEQ in the germline V gene. CDR3 amino acids: CASSHAPQTGSSYEQYF. The CDR3 nucleotides are TGTGCCAGCAGCCACGCCCCCCAGACTGGTAGCTCCTACGAGCAGTACTTC.

The chain links TRBV19 to TRBJ1-2, with 7 positions matching TRBD1. V was clipped by 6 bases and J by 4 bases; unmatched bases: 17. CDR3 length: 17 amino acids. From germline, CDR1 is LNHDA and CDR2 SQIVND (reference sequence). CDR3 sequence (DNA): TGTGCCAGTAGCCCTTACCGGTCGGAGGGGGCAGGCTATGGCTACACCTTC. Protein product: CASSPYRSEGAGYGYTF.

The table lists this clone with a few counts. This chain uses TRBV2 with TRBJ1-2; D gene unclear. Trimming stripped 1 base from V and 1 base from J, with 7 bases between. The CDR3 has 14 amino acids. Germline CDR1 reads SNHLY; CDR2 reads FYNNEI. CDR3 DNA: TGTGCCAGCAGTGAAGTTAGGAGTAACTATGGCTACACCTTC. Its translation is CASSEVRSNYGYTF.

This chain uses TRBV2 with TRBJ1-4; the D gene is possibly TRBD1 (6 bases). V was trimmed by 5 bases and J by 0 bases, leaving 10 bases between them. This CDR3 spans 15 amino acids. The germline gives CDR1 SNHLY, CDR2 FYNNEI. CDR3 bases: TGTGCCAGCAGTCTTTGGACAGCAACTAATGAAAAACTGTTTTTT. This codes for CASSLWTATNEKLFF.

This chain uses TRBV7-2 with TRBJ1-6; possibly TRBD1 for D (6 bases). The CDR3 consists of 16 residues. The germline CDR1 and CDR2 sequences are SGHTA and FQGNSA. V was cut by 1 base and J by 9 bases, with 16 bases left in between. The CDR3 coding sequence is TGTGCCAGCAGCTTAGAGGCAGGGGTAGATGGTTCACCCCTCCACTTT. Its translation: CASSLEAGVDGSPLHF.

The chain employs TRBV28 and TRBJ2-6; TRBD2 is a possible D gene (5 bases). The germline gives CDR1 MDHEN, CDR2 SYDVKM. Trimming took off 5 bases at V and 2 bases at J, with 10 bases between the two ends. The CDR3 is 15 amino acids. In DNA, the CDR3 is TGTGCCAGCAGTCCGGAGGAGGCTGGGGCCAACGTCCTGACTTTC. Amino acids: CASSPEEAGANVLTF.

This clone appeared a few times. The V gene is TRBV28, the J gene TRBJ1-1, with a weak D call TRBD1 (5 bases). Germline CDR1 and CDR2: MDHEN and SYDVKM. The germline V and J ends were trimmed by 5 bases and 4 bases, with 14 bases remaining between them. The CDR3 runs 14 residues. The DNA for the CDR3 is TGTGCCAGCAGTCCTGGGGCAGGGCCCACTGAAGCTTTCTTT. Translating gives CASSPGAGPTEAFF.

V usage is TRBV19 and J usage is TRBJ1-2; D perhaps matches TRBD1 (6 bases). Trimming removed 10 bases from V and 8 bases from J, with 20 bases in between. CDR1 is LNHDA and CDR2 is SQIVND in the germline V gene (reference sequence). The CDR3 extends over 13 amino acids. CDR3 protein: CATQTGTWRGYTF. CDR3 coding DNA: TGTGCCACCCAGACCGGGACATGGAGAGGCTACACCTTC.

This chain uses TRBV10-3 with TRBJ1-1; 8 nucleotides line up with TRBD1. Unmatched junction bases numbered 3, after V lost 2 bases and J lost 4 bases. This CDR3 contains 14 residues. Germline V gene data show CDR1 as ENHRY and CDR2 as SYGVKD. CDR3 in amino acids: CAISEAGGFTEAFF. DNA for the CDR3: TGTGCCATCAGTGAGGCAGGGGGCTTCACTGAAGCTTTCTTT.

The chain couples TRBV4-3 to TRBJ2-4; D is unresolved. V dropped 9 bases and J dropped 1 base, with 16 bases sitting between them. This CDR3 has 15 residues. Germline CDR1 LGHNA, CDR2 YSLEER. The CDR3 DNA sequence: TGCGCCAGGGCCAAAGAGGATGATGCCAAAAACATTCAGTACTTC. It translates to CARAKEDDAKNIQYF.

This clone was picked up a small number of times. The V and J genes are TRBV25-1 and TRBJ1-1, with D perhaps TRBD1 (5 bases). This CDR3 has 13 amino acids. V lost 7 bases and J 3 bases, leaving 12 bases between the germline ends. Germline V CDR1 and CDR2: MGHDK, SYGVNS. This CDR3 is CASTAEGDTEAFF. The CDR3 bases are TGTGCCAGCACGGCCGAAGGGGACACTGAAGCTTTCTTT.

V is TRBV5-1 and J is TRBJ2-1; the match to TRBD2 covers 11 bases. Looked up from germline, CDR1 is SGHRS and CDR2 is YFSETQ. This CDR3 has 16 residues. Trimming cost V 0 bases and J 5 bases; bases outside gene matches: 4. The CDR3 loop reads CASSLVTSGSHNEQFF. DNA of the CDR3: TGCGCCAGCAGCTTGGTTACTAGCGGGAGCCACAATGAGCAGTTCTTC.

This clone was detected many times. CDR3 DNA: TGTGCCAGCAGAGGACAGGGGCTTAACTATGGCTACACCTTC. Translated, it gives CASRGQGLNYGYTF. The V call is TRBV2, the J call TRBJ1-2; 9 positions match TRBD1. Trimming removed 6 bases from V and 1 base from J; junction bases left unmatched: 3. The CDR3 is 14 residues long. Germline assignment: CDR1 SNHLY and CDR2 FYNNEI.

The V and J genes are TRBV25-1 and TRBJ2-7, with 11 nucleotides matching TRBD1. CDR1 is MGHDK and CDR2 is SYGVNS in the germline V gene. The CDR3 consists of 14 residues. Trimming took 1 base from V and 9 from J; bases not matched to a gene: 5. The CDR3 coding sequence is TGTGCCAGCAGTGAATGGCGGACAGGGGGCGGGCAGTACTTC. As protein: CASSEWRTGGGQYF.

The chain couples TRBV5-5 to TRBJ1-1, with D tentatively TRBD1 (6 bases). V was shortened by 0 bases and J by 6 bases, with 12 bases between the two germline ends. The germline gives CDR1 SGHKS, CDR2 YYEKEE (reference sequence). The CDR3 runs 14 residues. This CDR3 is CASSLAPGQPEAFF. As DNA, the CDR3 is TGTGCCAGCAGCTTGGCCCCCGGACAGCCTGAAGCTTTCTTT.

The CDR3 DNA is TGTGCCAGCAGCTTAATCGGGGGGTACTTAGATGAGCAGTTCTTC. Protein: CASSLIGGYLDEQFF. The J gene is TRBJ2-1, the V gene TRBV7-2, with 7 bases identical to TRBD2. The CDR3 sequence is 15 residues long. The V segment lost 2 bases and the J segment 8 bases; nucleotides outside the gene matches: 9. Germline V gene sequence: CDR1 SGHTA, CDR2 FQGNSA.

This chain uses TRBV28 with TRBJ1-1; 12 nucleotides align to TRBD1. Trimming took 5 bases from V and 6 from J; bases not matched to a gene: 7. Germline V gene data show CDR1 as MDHEN and CDR2 as SYDVKM. The CDR3 runs 15 residues. CDR3 nucleotide sequence: TGTGCCAGCAGTGTACCGGGACAGGGGGCATCTGAAGCTTTCTTT. Protein sequence: CASSVPGQGASEAFF.

The chain employs TRBV6-5 and TRBJ2-3; TRBD1 aligns across 10 bases. The germline CDR1 and CDR2 sequences are MNHEY and SVGAGI. V was pared by 0 bases and J by 7 bases, with 4 bases of the junction left unmatched. The CDR3 length is 15 residues. The CDR3 is CASSYSWTGGYTQYF. DNA of the CDR3: TGTGCCAGCAGTTACTCGTGGACAGGGGGATATACGCAGTATTTT.

V and J are TRBV6-1 and TRBJ2-3; D is possibly TRBD2 (6 bases). Trimming stripped 2 bases from V and 2 bases from J, with 14 bases between. Looked up from germline, CDR1 is MNHNS and CDR2 is SASEGT. The CDR3 has 16 amino acids. CDR3 in amino acids: CASSELAGSNTDTQYF. In DNA form, the CDR3 reads TGTGCCAGCAGTGAACTGGCCGGGAGTAACACAGATACGCAGTATTTT.

This clone was detected only once. The J gene is TRBJ2-3, the V gene TRBV5-4; 10 bases map to TRBD2. Trimming at V came to 0 bases and at J to 4 bases, leaving 5 bases not matched to a gene. CDR3 length: 16 residues. Per the germline V gene, CDR1 is SGHNT and CDR2 is YYREEE (reference sequence). The CDR3 region is CASSLGSGGASDTQYF. CDR3 nucleotide sequence: TGTGCCAGCAGCTTGGGGAGCGGGGGGGCCTCAGATACGCAGTATTTT. Full variable domain (remainder filled in from reference TRBV5-4 and TRBJ2-3): ETGVTQSPTHLIKTRGQQVTLRCSSQSGHNTVSWYQQALGQGPQFIFQYYREEENGRGNFPPRFSGLQFPNYSSELNVNALELDDSALYLCASSLGSGGASDTQYFGPGTRLTVL.

This clone was counted a few times. The chain carries TRBV5-4 and TRBJ1-2, with TRBD1 matching over 7 bases. This CDR3 contains 16 residues. CDR1 and CDR2 (germline): SGHNT, YYREEE (reference sequence). The trim removed 0 bases at V and 5 bases at J, leaving 10 bases unmatched. CDR3 sequence: CASSLEAGGRLYGYTF. Written as DNA, the CDR3 is TGTGCCAGCAGCTTGGAGGCAGGGGGGAGATTGTATGGCTACACCTTC.

J is TRBJ2-1 and V is TRBV25-1; D may be TRBD1 (6 bases). V lost 6 bases and J lost 4, with 16 bases in between. Looked up from germline, CDR1 is MGHDK and CDR2 is SYGVNS. The CDR3 spans 15 residues. CDR3 sequence reads: CASSAGTSYYNEQFF. The CDR3 DNA sequence: TGTGCCAGCAGCGCCGGGACATCCTATTACAATGAGCAGTTCTTC.

The rearrangement joins TRBV6-5 to TRBJ1-1; 7 nucleotides match TRBD1. V lost 7 bases, J lost 5 bases, and 7 bases stayed unmatched. Germline lookup yields CDR1 MNHEY and CDR2 SVGAGI. This CDR3 has 13 residues. CDR3 in amino acids: CASIDRVGTEAFF. For the CDR3, the DNA is TGTGCCAGCATAGACAGGGTGGGGACTGAAGCTTTCTTT.